These 26 T cell receptor beta chains were all obtained from the same sample, sequenced in a study of blood T cell repertoires in COVID-19. Clones were read by immunoSEQ multiplex PCR, and TCRdb kept only the in-frame ones, dropping some. The profile shows hundreds of thousands of clones, 70% to 90% of them singletons. The sequenced material came from peripheral blood. The receptors derive from a man younger than 35 with COVID-19, enrolled during active disease.

In regard to this clone: The identical CDR3 is also encoded by other nucleotide sequences in the sample. The chain carries TRBV24-1 and TRBJ1-4; 8 bases are a match to TRBD1. The length of the CDR3 is 15 residues. V shed 3 bases, J shed 7 bases, and the junction held 6 bases outside the gene matches. Germline V gene lookup returns CDR1 KGHDR and CDR2 SFDVKD. The chain's CDR3 is CATSDPGTGGEKLFF. The CDR3 coding sequence is TGTGCCACCAGTGATCCCGGGACAGGAGGTGAAAAACTGTTTTTT.

The rearrangement links TRBV3-1 (or the pseudogene TRBV3-2) to TRBJ2-5; TRBD1 matches 8 bases. This CDR3 contains 14 residues. V lost 4 bases to trimming and J lost 5 bases; unmatched junction nucleotides: 6. Germline CDR1 LGHDT, CDR2 YNNKEL (reference sequence). CDR3 coding DNA: TGTGCCAGCAGCCCGGGACAGGAAAAGGAGACCCAGTACTTC. Translated, it gives CASSPGQEKETQYF.

The J gene is TRBJ2-1, the V gene TRBV2; 12 bases agree with TRBD2. V shed 8 bases and J 7 bases; nucleotides not matched to a gene: 6. The germline CDR1 and CDR2 sequences are SNHLY and FYNNEI. CDR3 length: 14 residues. This CDR3 is CASASGRAGNEQFF. The CDR3, as DNA: TGTGCCAGCGCTAGCGGGAGGGCCGGGAATGAGCAGTTCTTC.

The chain has TRBV6-5 and TRBJ2-1; D is ambiguous. V lost 0 bases and J lost 2, with 5 bases in between. The CDR3 totals 14 residues. The germline CDR1 and CDR2 sequences are MNHEY and SVGAGI. CDR3 nucleotides: TGTGCCAGCAGTTACTCGAGAGCCTACAATGAGCAGTTCTTC. Amino acid sequence: CASSYSRAYNEQFF.

V and J are TRBV11-3 and TRBJ2-7; no reliable D call. Germline V gene lookup returns CDR1 SGHNT and CDR2 YENEEA. This CDR3 has 13 amino acids. Trimming removed 5 bases from V and 4 bases from J, with 12 bases in between. The CDR3 here is CASSPRTGYEQYF. CDR3 DNA sequence: TGTGCCAGCAGCCCCCGCACCGGGTACGAGCAGTACTTC.

The J gene is TRBJ2-1, the V gene TRBV7-9, with 9 positions matching TRBD2. Germline V lookup: CDR1 SEHNR, CDR2 FQNEAQ (reference sequence). Germline trimming cut 5 bases from V and 10 bases from J; bases unmatched to any gene: 18. The CDR3 consists of 17 residues. In DNA form, the CDR3 reads TGTGCCAGCAGCCCCGGAGGGCGGGAGGGCCGTCTGAAGGAGCAGTTCTTC. Translation gives CASSPGGREGRLKEQFF.

The rearrangement uses TRBV6-1 and TRBJ1-2, with D unresolved. Trimming removed 3 bases from V and 4 bases from J, with 12 bases in between. In germline, CDR1 is MNHNS, CDR2 SASEGT. CDR3 size: 14 residues. The CDR3 protein is CASSERRAGYGYTF. The CDR3 DNA follows: TGTGCCAGCAGTGAGAGGAGAGCCGGCTATGGCTACACCTTC.

The chain has TRBV24-1 and TRBJ2-2; unclear D gene. The germline V and J ends were trimmed by 7 bases and 4 bases, with 9 bases remaining between them. Germline V gene sequence: CDR1 KGHDR, CDR2 SFDVKD. The CDR3 runs to 13 residues. The CDR3 coding sequence is TGTGCCACCAGCCCCGGTCTCACCGGGGAGCTGTTTTTT. This sequence encodes CATSPGLTGELFF.

V usage is TRBV4-2 and J usage is TRBJ2-7; tentatively, D is TRBD2 (6 bases). Trimming pared 1 base from V and 5 bases from J, leaving 18 bases between. The length of the CDR3 is 16 residues. The germline V gene encodes CDR1 LGHNA and CDR2 YNFKEQ. The CDR3 DNA follows: TGTGCCAGCAGCCAAGGTGTTAATACGGGAGTCGACGAGCAGTACTTC. This translates into CASSQGVNTGVDEQYF.

The rearrangement links TRBV19 to TRBJ1-3, with TRBD1 matching 9 bases. Germline CDR1 and CDR2: LNHDA and SQIVND (reference sequence). CDR3 length: 16 amino acids. The V gene end was trimmed by 4 bases and the J gene end by 4 bases; junction bases not matched to a gene: 8. CDR3 in amino acids: CASSNPGQGMGNTIYF. In DNA, the CDR3 is TGTGCCAGTAGTAACCCGGGACAGGGAATGGGAAACACCATATATTTT. The variable domain in full, completed from reference TRBV19 and TRBJ1-3, reads DGGITQSPKYLFRKEGQNVTLSCEQNLNHDAMYWYRQDPGQGLRLIYYSQIVNDFQKGDIAEGYSVSREKKESFPLTVTSAQKNPTAFYLCASSNPGQGMGNTIYFGEGSWLTVV.

This clone was detected only once. The rearrangement joins TRBV19 to TRBJ2-3; D is possibly TRBD2 (6 bases). Trimming removed 4 bases from V and 4 bases from J, with 12 bases in between. The germline gives CDR1 LNHDA, CDR2 SQIVND (reference sequence). The CDR3 covers 14 residues. CDR3 protein: CASSTPGGADTQYF. The CDR3 DNA follows: TGTGCCAGTAGTACCCCAGGAGGGGCAGATACGCAGTATTTT.

The rearrangement links TRBV6-4 to TRBJ2-7, with 7 bases identical to TRBD1. V trimming: 0 bases; J trimming: 2 bases; junction bases outside the gene matches: 7. The CDR3 is 16 amino acids. Per germline, CDR1 MRHNA and CDR2 SNTAGT. The CDR3: CASSDSDRDRTYEQYF. CDR3 in DNA: TGTGCCAGCAGTGACTCGGACCGGGACAGAACCTACGAGCAGTACTTC.

The V and J genes are TRBV28 and TRBJ2-7; D is unresolved. This CDR3 comprises 11 residues. V was shortened by 5 bases and J by 2 bases, with 4 bases between the two germline ends. Looked up from germline, CDR1 is MDHEN and CDR2 is SYDVKM. CDR3 sequence (DNA): TGTGCCAGCAGTCCCACCTACGAGCAGTACTTC. It codes for CASSPTYEQYF.

This chain links TRBV11-1 with TRBJ2-1, with 14 bases that match TRBD2. Germline-derived CDR1 and CDR2 are SGHAT and FQDESV (reference sequence). The trim removed 7 bases at V and 9 bases at J, leaving 11 bases unmatched. The CDR3 runs 16 residues. The CDR3 DNA is TGTGCCAGCATCGAGGCGGGACTAGCGGGAGAGGGTGAGCAGTTCTTC. Translated: CASIEAGLAGEGEQFF.

The genes are TRBV5-5 and TRBJ1-1, with 7 bases matching TRBD1. This CDR3 contains 14 residues. With 6 bases clipped from V and 11 bases from J, the junction kept 16 bases outside the gene matches. Germline CDR1 and CDR2: SGHKS and YYEKEE (reference sequence). CDR3 amino acids: CASTTLTGTVRAFF. The DNA for the CDR3 is TGTGCCAGCACCACGTTGACAGGGACGGTGCGCGCTTTCTTT.

This sequence joins TRBV29-1 and TRBJ2-2; D remains unclear. The V gene's germline CDR1 is SQVTM and CDR2 ANQGSEA. Trimming took off 6 bases at V and 7 bases at J, with 9 bases between the two ends. The CDR3 is 11 residues long. CDR3 sequence: CSVGVGGELFF. The CDR3 DNA is TGCAGCGTCGGAGTGGGCGGGGAGCTGTTTTTT.

This chain connects TRBV24-1 to TRBJ1-2, with 9 bases identical to TRBD1. The CDR3 runs 15 residues. Germline loops: CDR1 KGHDR, CDR2 SFDVKD. Unmatched junction bases numbered 3, after V lost 4 bases and J lost 1 base. CDR3 DNA sequence: TGTGCCACCAGTGACCCGGGACAGGGTAACTATGGCTACACCTTC. Translation: CATSDPGQGNYGYTF.

The chain joins TRBV7-2 to TRBJ2-1; 7 bases fit TRBD2. This CDR3 region has 15 residues. Germline V gives CDR1 SGHTA, CDR2 FQGNSA. V was clipped by 4 bases and J by 2 bases; unmatched bases: 5. The DNA of the CDR3 is TGTGCCAGCAGCTGGACTAGTGGGGCCTACAATGAGCAGTTCTTC. Its translation: CASSWTSGAYNEQFF.

This chain uses TRBV5-4 with TRBJ2-7; 7 positions match TRBD1. Unmatched junction bases numbered 10, after V lost 4 bases and J lost 3 bases. Germline V gene lookup returns CDR1 SGHNT and CDR2 YYREEE (reference sequence). The CDR3 runs 15 residues. CDR3 sequence reads: CASSRPGQTLYEQYF. The CDR3 DNA sequence: TGTGCCAGCAGCCGTCCGGGACAGACCCTCTACGAGCAGTACTTC.

This clone showed up just a few times. The chain is built from TRBV10-3 and TRBJ2-1, with a tentative D call TRBD1 (5 bases). The germline V and J ends were trimmed by 2 bases and 5 bases, with 7 bases remaining between them. Germline CDR1 reads ENHRY; CDR2 reads SYGVKD. The CDR3 totals 13 residues. The CDR3 DNA is TGTGCCATCAGTGAGAGGGGCGACAATGAGCAGTTCTTC. Translation: CAISERGDNEQFF.

The rearrangement joins TRBV3-1 (or the pseudogene TRBV3-2) to TRBJ2-5; D call uncertain. V was clipped by 1 base and J by 5 bases, with 5 bases between them. Germline lookup yields CDR1 LGHDT and CDR2 YNNKEL (reference sequence). The CDR3 sequence is 12 residues long. CDR3 DNA: TGTGCCAGCAGCCAAGTCGGGGAGACCCAGTACTTC. Its translation: CASSQVGETQYF.

The rearrangement uses TRBV25-1 and TRBJ1-4; 8 bases match TRBD1. The V gene end was trimmed by 8 bases and the J gene end by 5 bases; junction bases not matched to a gene: 7. The CDR3 runs to 14 residues. Germline-derived CDR1 and CDR2 are MGHDK and SYGVNS. The CDR3 reads CASANTGGNEKLFF. Here the CDR3 DNA reads TGTGCCAGCGCCAACACAGGGGGAAATGAAAAACTGTTTTTT.

This chain uses TRBV11-2 with TRBJ1-4; TRBD1 matches at 8 bases. Unmatched junction bases numbered 8, after V lost 2 bases and J lost 3 bases. The germline V gene encodes CDR1 SGHAT and CDR2 FQNNGV. The CDR3 sequence is 17 residues long. The CDR3 region is CASSLPRQGRANEKLFF. The CDR3 bases are TGTGCCAGCAGCTTACCGCGACAGGGGAGAGCTAATGAAAAACTGTTTTTT.

The V call is TRBV9, the J call TRBJ2-1; 12 bases are shared with TRBD2. This CDR3 is built from 14 residues. Germline CDR1 is SGDLS and CDR2 is YYNGEE. After removal of 0 bases from V and 10 bases from J, the junction contained 2 bases not matched to a gene. CDR3 residues: CASSVASGREEQFF. For the CDR3, the DNA is TGTGCCAGCAGCGTAGCTAGCGGGAGGGAAGAGCAGTTCTTC.

Note on this clone: Other DNA sequences in this sample translate to the same CDR3. The rearrangement links TRBV5-1 to TRBJ1-1, with 7 bases lining up with TRBD1. This CDR3 is built from 14 residues. V dropped 3 bases and J dropped 1; count of bases not matched to a gene: 3. Per germline, CDR1 SGHRS and CDR2 YFSETQ. CDR3 DNA: TGCGCCAGCAGCTGGACAGGTGGGAACACTGAAGCTTTCTTT. Residues: CASSWTGGNTEAFF.

This clone occurred once. This chain links TRBV7-9 with TRBJ1-2; possible D gene TRBD1, 6 bases. There are 15 residues in the CDR3. Germline CDR1 reads SEHNR; CDR2 reads FQNEAQ (reference sequence). V lost 5 bases and J 2 bases, leaving 15 bases between the germline ends. CDR3 sequence (DNA): TGTGCCAGCAGCAGCACGGGGGGCGCAAACTATGGCTACACCTTC. Protein: CASSSTGGANYGYTF.